This T cell receptor beta chain was identified in a study of cytomegalovirus exposure and HLA in healthy donors. Study-wide findings and caveats: Several of the most significant clusters appeared linked to common viral pathogens, based on a later analysis. Later work showed greater clonal expansion in HLA-associated TCR beta chains than in equally common others.

Germline V gives CDR1 SGHRS, CDR2 YFSETQ. The V and J ends lost 2 bases and 3 bases respectively, with 15 bases between them. The CDR3 covers 15 residues. This clone has only a few counts. Its antigen remains unidentified. The PCR used 60 Vbeta and 13 Jbeta primers. The table came from immunoSEQ multiplex PCR; TCRdb's copy has only in-frame clones and leaves some out. The table records about 150,000 clones, 80% of them present only once. The origin of this receptor is a man aged 30-40 years in good health. Specimen: PBMCs. The V gene is TRBV5-1, the J gene TRBJ2-7; perhaps TRBD1 as D (6 bases). As DNA, the CDR3 is TGCGCCAGCAGCTTACAGGGTTCTTCATACTACGAGCAGTACTTC. As protein: CASSLQGSSYYEQYF.